A single sample is the source of the 16 T cell receptor beta chains below, sequenced in a study of shared clonotypes between healthy human individuals. Measured with immunoSEQ multiplex PCR; TCRdb has only the in-frame clones, and not every one. In the table there are 2.3 million or so clones, over 85% of which are singletons. Sequenced sample: naive CD4+ T cells from PBMCs. As to subset: CD45RA+ positively selected. The receptors were sampled from a man between 18 and 35 years old in good health. Some clones in this sample may be carry-over from other donors' samples.

Worth noting for this clone: The same CDR3 arises from other DNA sequences in this sample as well. The chain employs TRBV28 and TRBJ2-7, with 8 bases fitting TRBD2. The CDR3 length is 13 residues. V gave up 3 bases and J gave up 3 bases; unmatched junction bases: 1. Germline CDR1 and CDR2: MDHEN and SYDVKM. CDR3 protein: CASSFSGSYEQYF. CDR3 nucleotide sequence: TGTGCCAGCAGTTTCAGCGGGAGCTACGAGCAGTACTTC.

CDR3 nucleotide sequence: TGTGCCAGCAGTTACTACGGCAATGAGCAGTTCTTC. This encodes CASSYYGNEQFF. The chain links TRBV6-5 to TRBJ2-1; D remains unclear. This CDR3 is 12 amino acids long. With 1 base removed from V and 6 bases from J, the gap between germline ends came to 4 bases. CDR1 is MNHEY and CDR2 is SVGAGI in the germline V gene.

The gene calls are TRBV27 and TRBJ1-2, with D hard to call. Germline V gene lookup returns CDR1 MNHEY and CDR2 SMNVEV (reference sequence). The CDR3 covers 14 residues. V lost 5 bases and J 7 bases, leaving 17 bases between the germline ends. In DNA form, the CDR3 reads TGTGCCAGCAGTCCGAACCCCTGGCGGCGTGGCTACACCTTC. Translating gives CASSPNPWRRGYTF.

V gene TRBV29-1 combines with J gene TRBJ2-5, with 16 bases matching TRBD2. J was trimmed by 9 bases and V by 2 bases; bases with no gene match: 6. The CDR3 has 15 residues. CDR1 SQVTM and CDR2 ANQGSEA come from the germline V gene. CDR3 residues: CSVEPGLAGGGAQYF. CDR3 sequence (DNA): TGCAGCGTTGAACCGGGACTAGCGGGAGGGGGGGCCCAGTACTTC.

The chain links TRBV10-3 to TRBJ2-1, with a tentative D call TRBD1 (6 bases). The V gene's germline CDR1 is ENHRY and CDR2 SYGVKD. The CDR3 has 13 residues. V was pared by 6 bases and J by 2 bases, with 8 bases between. The CDR3, as DNA: TGTGCCATCAGGGGACAAGCCTACAATGAGCAGTTCTTC. The encoded protein is CAIRGQAYNEQFF.

This chain connects TRBV15 to TRBJ1-5, with D perhaps TRBD1 (5 bases). This CDR3 comprises 14 residues. The germline V gene has CDR1 LNHNV and CDR2 YYDKDF (reference sequence). Trimming took off 0 bases at V and 9 bases at J, with 12 bases between the two ends. The CDR3 DNA follows: TGTGCCACCAGCAGAGATTCCACGGGACGGCCCCAGCATTTT. The encoded protein is CATSRDSTGRPQHF. Supplemented by reference TRBV15 and TRBJ1-5, the full variable domain reads DAMVIQNPRYQVTQFGKPVTLSCSQTLNHNVMYWYQQKSSQAPKLLFHYYDKDFNNEADTPDNFQSRRPNTSFCFLDIRSPGLGDTAMYLCATSRDSTGRPQHFGDGTRLSIL.

In this sample, this clone turned up once. V gene TRBV5-5 combines with J gene TRBJ1-2; perhaps TRBD1 as D (5 bases). Deletions cut 3 bases from V and 0 bases from J, with 18 bases between. The CDR3 has 17 residues. Germline V gives CDR1 SGHKS, CDR2 YYEKEE (reference sequence). CDR3: CASSSPPGPLANYGYTF. The CDR3 nucleotides are TGTGCCAGCAGCTCACCCCCGGGACCGCTAGCTAACTATGGCTACACCTTC. Looking up the rest from reference TRBV5-5 and TRBJ1-2 gives the full variable domain: DAGVTQSPTHLIKTRGQQVTLRCSPISGHKSVSWYQQVLGQGPQFIFQYYEKEERGRGNFPDRFSARQFPNYSSELNVNALLLGDSALYLCASSSPPGPLANYGYTFGSGTRLTVV.

The chain couples TRBV10-3 to TRBJ2-1; possibly TRBD2 for D (5 bases). CDR3 length: 16 residues. Germline V gene sequence: CDR1 ENHRY, CDR2 SYGVKD. Trimming took 2 bases from V and 2 from J, leaving 13 bases between them. This CDR3 reads CAISEMRGGPYNEQFF. The CDR3 DNA follows: TGTGCCATCAGTGAGATGAGAGGAGGCCCCTACAATGAGCAGTTCTTC.

V gene TRBV6-5 combines with J gene TRBJ1-5, with D perhaps TRBD1 (6 bases). From germline, CDR1 is MNHEY and CDR2 SVGAGI. The CDR3 sequence is 11 residues long. The V end was cut by 11 bases, the J end by 9 bases, with 14 bases between. DNA for the CDR3: TGTGCCGGGGGCCCCTTGGGGCCCCAGCATTTT. Protein sequence: CAGGPLGPQHF.

This sequence joins TRBV28 and TRBJ2-3; 11 nucleotides line up with TRBD2. Germline CDR1 MDHEN, CDR2 SYDVKM. The V gene end was trimmed by 4 bases and the J gene end by 6 bases; junction bases not matched to a gene: 12. CDR3 length equals 17 residues. The CDR3 coding sequence is TGTGCCAGCAGTTCCCCGGGACTAGCGGAGGGGATTGATACGCAGTATTTT. Protein product: CASSSPGLAEGIDTQYF.

As for this clone: This same CDR3 is encoded by further DNA sequences in the sample. The gene calls are TRBV6-5 and TRBJ1-1; D gene uncertain. With 3 bases removed from V and 1 base from J, the gap between germline ends came to 9 bases. The germline CDR1 and CDR2 sequences are MNHEY and SVGAGI. The CDR3 is 14 amino acids. In DNA, the CDR3 is TGTGCCAGCAGTTATTCAAGAGGGAACACTGAAGCTTTCTTT. Translated: CASSYSRGNTEAFF.

This chain links TRBV28 with TRBJ1-5; the match to TRBD1 covers 8 bases. The CDR3 length is 16 residues. V dropped 3 bases and J dropped 2; count of bases not matched to a gene: 6. Germline lookup yields CDR1 MDHEN and CDR2 SYDVKM. The CDR3 DNA reads TGTGCCAGCAGTTTCCTCAGGGGGCTGGGCAATCAGCCCCAGCATTTT. Protein: CASSFLRGLGNQPQHF.

The chain employs TRBV19 and TRBJ1-1; D unclear. The germline V and J ends were trimmed by 3 bases and 1 base, with 3 bases remaining between them. CDR1 is LNHDA, CDR2 SQIVND, per germline (reference sequence). The CDR3 sequence is 12 residues long. The CDR3 region is CASSMKNTEAFF. The CDR3 DNA follows: TGTGCCAGTAGTATGAAGAACACTGAAGCTTTCTTT.

The chain combines TRBV6-1 with TRBJ2-7; tentative D call: TRBD1 (5 bases). The CDR3 extends over 13 amino acids. Trimming stripped 4 bases from V and 0 bases from J, with 7 bases between. Germline V CDR1 and CDR2: MNHNS, SASEGT. The CDR3 DNA follows: TGTGCCAGCAGTGCACAGGACTCCTACGAGCAGTACTTC. It encodes CASSAQDSYEQYF.

J is TRBJ2-3 and V is TRBV16; 10 bases are a match to TRBD1. The CDR3 sequence is 13 residues long. V was clipped by 5 bases and J by 9 bases; unmatched bases: 5. Germline loops: CDR1 KGHSY, CDR2 FQNENV. CDR3 sequence: CASSRQGARTQYF. The DNA of the CDR3 is TGTGCCAGCAGCAGACAGGGGGCGCGCACGCAGTATTTT.

The gene calls are TRBV30 and TRBJ2-5; no reliable D call. The J call is uncertain, as TRBJ2-7 better fits the DNA end. The germline gives CDR1 GTSNPN, CDR2 SVGIG (reference sequence). This CDR3 has 11 amino acids. The CDR3: CAWRATYEQYF. The CDR3 bases are TGTGCCTGGCGAGCTACCTACGAGCAGTACTTC.